Presented here are 27 T cell receptor beta chains from one specimen sequenced in a study of T cells in women clearing cervical HPV infection. Clones were sequenced by immunoSEQ multiplex PCR, and TCRdb holds only the in-frame ones, with some missing. The sample table includes 28,000 or so clones. The sample comprised blood buffy coat. The receptors here all came from a woman aged 18 to 75 with a cervical HPV16 infection that either progressed to CIN3+ or cleared (not recorded which).

Comments on this clone: The read falls 3 residues short of the CDR3 end, and the missing part is taken from the germline J gene. This chain connects TRBV7-9 to TRBJ2-4, with D possibly TRBD1 on 5 matching bases. Germline CDR1 SEHNR, CDR2 FQNEAQ (reference sequence). This CDR3 has 15 residues. CDR3 sequence reads: CASSVTQKDMVGQYF. The CDR3 DNA, read in part, is TGTGCCAGCAGCGTAACCCAGAAGGACATGGTAGGT. Supplemented by reference TRBV7-9 and TRBJ2-4, the full variable domain reads DTGVSQNPRHKITKRGQNVTFRCDPISEHNRLYWYRQTLGQGPEFLTYFQNEAQLEKSRLLSDRFSAERPKGSFSTLEIQRTEQGDSAMYLCASSVTQKDMVGQYFGAGTRLSVL.

A word on this clone: The sequenced fragment ends 3 residues before the CDR3 boundary, so the rest is inferred from the germline J gene. The chain combines TRBV14 with TRBJ2-7; TRBD1 is a possible D gene (5 bases). This CDR3 spans 14 amino acids. Germline V gives CDR1 SGHDN, CDR2 FVKESK. V shed 2 bases and J shed 0 bases, with 8 bases lying between them. CDR3 region: CASSQQGFSYEQYF. The sequenced part of the CDR3 DNA is TGTGCCAGCAGCCAACAGGGATTCTCCTACGAG. Complete variable domain (other parts from reference TRBV14 and TRBJ2-7): EAGVTQFPSHSVIEKGQTVTLRCDPISGHDNLYWYRRVMGKEIKFLLHFVKESKQDESGMPNNRFLAERTGGTYSTLKVQPAELEDSGVYFCASSQQGFSYEQYFGPGTRLTVT.

About this clone itself: The read terminates 3 residues before the CDR3 end, so the remaining end is supplied by the germline J gene. The chain combines TRBV18 with TRBJ1-4; 7 bases fit TRBD1. CDR1 and CDR2 from the germline V gene are KGHSH and LQKENI. The CDR3 extends over 15 amino acids. The trim removed 6 bases at V and 7 bases at J, leaving 11 bases unmatched. The CDR3 DNA, read in part, is TGTGCCAGCTCCCTCGACAGGGCAGTTGGTGAAAAA. Protein sequence: CASSLDRAVGEK. The entire CDR3 is CASSLDRAVGEKLFF.

Comment on this clone: The sequenced fragment ends 3 residues before the CDR3 boundary, so the rest is inferred from the germline J gene. The chain combines TRBV5-1 with TRBJ2-3; 11 bases map to TRBD2. In germline, CDR1 is SGHRS, CDR2 YFSETQ. Germline trimming cut 3 bases from V and 0 bases from J; bases unmatched to any gene: 6. This CDR3 contains 17 residues. CDR3 loop: CASSSRLAGRSTDTQYF. The DNA read from the CDR3 is TGCGCCAGCAGCTCCAGACTAGCGGGAAGGAGCACAGATACG.

Comments on this clone: The sequenced fragment ends 3 residues before the CDR3 boundary, so the rest is inferred from the germline J gene. This chain joins TRBV7-7 and TRBJ2-7; 7 bases are a match to TRBD2. The CDR3 is made up of 16 amino acids. The V gene's germline CDR1 is SSHAT and CDR2 FNYEAQ (reference sequence). The V segment lost 4 bases and the J segment 0 bases; nucleotides outside the gene matches: 9. The CDR3 is CASSSRLAVSSYEQYF. The covered CDR3 bases are TGTGCCAGCAGCTCCCGACTAGCCGTGAGCTCCTACGAG.

The CDR3 sequence: CAIGTSGGALNEQFF. The CDR3 DNA, read in part, is TGTGCCATCGGGACTAGCGGGGGGGCCTTAAATGAG. The genes are TRBV19 and TRBJ2-1, with 16 bases matching TRBD2. The read ends 3 residues shy of where the CDR3 ends; the end is completed using the germline J gene. The CDR3 has 15 residues. CDR1 is LNHDA, CDR2 SQIVND, per germline (reference sequence). After removal of 10 bases from V and 7 bases from J, the junction contained 7 bases not matched to a gene.

CDR3 protein: CASSAGQCSTEAFF. CDR3 bases read: TGTGCCAGCAGCGCAGGACAGTGTAGCACTGAA. V usage is TRBV7-9 and J usage is TRBJ1-1; D may be TRBD1 (6 bases). The read terminates 3 residues ahead of where the CDR3 ends, so the germline J gene completes it. V lost 5 bases to trimming and J lost 4 bases, with 14 bases between them. The CDR3 spans 14 residues. The germline gives CDR1 SEHNR, CDR2 FQNEAQ (reference sequence).

On this clone itself: Read sequence stops 3 residues before the CDR3 end, and the germline J gene provides the missing end. V gene TRBV6-4 combines with J gene TRBJ2-1; possibly TRBD1 for D (8 bases). The germline CDR1 and CDR2 sequences are MRHNA and SNTAGT. The CDR3 covers 14 residues. Trimming removed 6 bases from V and 7 bases from J, with 16 bases in between. This chain's CDR3 is CASSPGQGGNEQFF. The covered CDR3 bases are TGTGCCAGCAGCCCCGGACAGGGAGGGAATGAG.

To note about this clone: Coverage ceases 3 residues before the CDR3 finishes, and the germline J gene fills in the end. The chain joins TRBV19 to TRBJ2-3, with unresolved D. The germline V gene encodes CDR1 LNHDA and CDR2 SQIVND (reference sequence). CDR3 size: 13 residues. The CDR3 reads CASMAGNNQPQYF. The CDR3 bases that were read are TGTGCCAGTATGGCAGGAAACAATCAGCCG.

For this clone: The read ends 3 residues early relative to the CDR3; the germline J gene fills the gap. This chain links TRBV30 with TRBJ1-4, with a possible D match to TRBD1 (6 bases). V gave up 0 bases and J gave up 10 bases, with 12 bases separating them. Germline loops: CDR1 GTSNPN, CDR2 SVGIG (reference sequence). The CDR3 has 13 amino acids. The CDR3 bases that were read are TGTGCCTGGAGTGTACAGCAGGGGACAAAA. It codes for CAWSVQQGTK. The whole CDR3 protein is CAWSVQQGTKLFF.

Worth noting for this clone: The read ends 3 residues early relative to the CDR3; the germline J gene fills the gap. The chain combines TRBV20-1 with TRBJ2-7; the D call may be TRBD1 or TRBD2 (5 bases each). The CDR3 is 13 amino acids. V lost 2 bases and J lost 3, with 11 bases in between. Germline lookup yields CDR1 DFQATT and CDR2 SNEGSKA (reference sequence). The part of the CDR3 DNA that was read is TGCAGTGCTAGATTGTCAGGGAGCTACGAG. Translated: CSARLSGSYE. The whole CDR3 sequence reads CSARLSGSYEQYF.

Note on this clone: The CDR3 goes on 3 residues after the read ends, and that part is filled in from the germline J gene. The J gene is TRBJ2-2, the V gene TRBV29-1; D is perhaps TRBD1 (5 bases). Trimming shortened V by 7 bases and J by 3 bases, and 9 bases separated the two germline ends. Per the germline V gene, CDR1 is SQVTM and CDR2 is ANQGSEA. The CDR3 contains 12 residues. CDR3 DNA, as far as it was read: TGCAGCGCCCGACAGTACACCGGGGAG. Translated, it gives CSARQYTGE. The full CDR3 reads CSARQYTGELFF.

To note about this clone: Read sequence stops 3 residues before the CDR3 end, and the germline J gene provides the missing end. The chain couples TRBV5-1 to TRBJ2-7; 9 nucleotides agree with TRBD1. The CDR3 loop spans 16 amino acids. Germline lookup yields CDR1 SGHRS and CDR2 YFSETQ. Trimming at V came to 0 bases and at J to 3 bases, leaving 7 bases not matched to a gene. Here the CDR3 reads CASSLEDRGAIYEQYF. CDR3 DNA, as far as it was read: TGCGCCAGCAGCTTGGAGGACAGGGGCGCGATCTACGAG.

Details on this clone: The CDR3 goes on 3 residues after the read ends, and that part is filled in from the germline J gene. The rearrangement links TRBV19 to TRBJ2-3, with 10 bases matching TRBD2. The CDR3 spans 15 residues. CDR1 and CDR2 (germline): LNHDA, SQIVND (reference sequence). V shed 4 bases, J shed 1 base, and the junction held 2 bases outside the gene matches. The CDR3 DNA, read in part, is TGTGCCAGTAGTAAGAGCGGGGGGGGCACAGATACG. Its translation is CASSKSGGGTDT. The entire CDR3 protein reads CASSKSGGGTDTQYF.

Points on this clone: The CDR3 extends 3 residues past the end of the read, so its final part is completed from the germline J gene. This chain joins TRBV19 and TRBJ1-2; the D is unclear. Germline-derived CDR1 and CDR2 are LNHDA and SQIVND (reference sequence). This CDR3 has 16 residues. The CDR3 sequence is CASSIGLASGTDTYTF. The CDR3 bases that were read are TGTGCCAGTAGTATAGGATTAGCTAGCGGCACAGATACC.

Regarding this clone: The read terminates 3 residues ahead of where the CDR3 ends, so the germline J gene completes it. This sequence joins TRBV7-6 and TRBJ2-7; tentative D call: TRBD2 (6 bases). CDR3 size: 15 residues. CDR1 and CDR2 (germline): SGHVS, FNYEAQ. V was pared by 1 base and J by 4 bases, with 14 bases between. The CDR3 loop is CASSLDAGILYEQYF. The DNA read from the CDR3 is TGTGCCAGCAGCTTAGACGCGGGGATCCTTTACGAG.

With regard to this clone: The read halts 3 residues ahead of the CDR3 end, with the missing end drawn from the germline J gene. This sequence joins TRBV19 and TRBJ2-7; 7 positions agree with TRBD1. Germline V gene data show CDR1 as LNHDA and CDR2 as SQIVND (reference sequence). V trimming: 5 bases; J trimming: 0 bases; junction bases outside the gene matches: 4. CDR3 length: 14 amino acids. The CDR3 is CASSEQGSSYEQYF. The DNA read from the CDR3 is TGTGCCAGTAGTGAACAGGGGAGCTCCTACGAG.

Of note for this clone: The observed sequence ends 3 residues before the CDR3 terminus, with the missing tail filled in from the germline J gene. The V gene is TRBV11-3, the J gene TRBJ1-2; perhaps TRBD1 as D (5 bases). CDR3 length: 14 residues. Germline V gene data show CDR1 as SGHNT and CDR2 as YENEEA. The CDR3 loop reads CASSLSGGTDTYTF. CDR3 DNA (partial): TGTGCCAGCAGCTTATCCGGGGGTACAGATACC.

Worth noting for this clone: From the germline J gene comes the end of the CDR3, since the read stops 3 residues before it. The V gene is TRBV7-2, the J gene TRBJ1-2; unclear D gene. Germline CDR1 is SGHTA and CDR2 is FQGNSA. The CDR3 spans 11 residues. This CDR3 reads CASSLRDTYTF. The DNA read from the CDR3 is TGTGCCAGCAGCCTACGTGATACC.

Of note for this clone: The read ends 3 residues shy of where the CDR3 ends; the end is completed using the germline J gene. J is TRBJ2-2 and V is TRBV19, with 7 bases aligning to TRBD1. Unmatched junction bases numbered 6, after V lost 6 bases and J lost 5 bases. This CDR3 has 14 amino acids. From germline, CDR1 is LNHDA and CDR2 SQIVND (reference sequence). CDR3 protein: CASRFGQETGELFF. The sequenced part of the CDR3 DNA is TGTGCCAGTAGGTTTGGACAGGAAACCGGGGAG.

About this clone: The read terminates 3 residues ahead of where the CDR3 ends, so the germline J gene completes it. The V and J genes are TRBV14 and TRBJ1-2; no reliable D call. The CDR3 is 14 amino acids. V lost 0 bases to trimming and J lost 4 bases, with 9 bases between them. Looked up from germline, CDR1 is SGHDN and CDR2 is FVKESK. Partial CDR3 DNA: TGTGCCAGCAGCCAAGAAGGTTTCAGCTATGGC. This codes for CASSQEGFSYG. The whole CDR3 region reads CASSQEGFSYGYTF.

As regards this clone: The read finishes 3 residues shy of the CDR3 end, and the germline J gene is used to complete it. This sequence joins TRBV28 and TRBJ1-2; D is uncertain. CDR3 length equals 13 residues. Germline assignment: CDR1 MDHEN and CDR2 SYDVKM. V was cut by 6 bases and J by 6 bases, with 14 bases left in between. CDR3 protein: CASRTQMMDGYTF. The part of the CDR3 DNA that was read is TGTGCCAGCAGAACACAGATGATGGATGGC.

Comment on this clone: The CDR3 end lies 3 residues beyond the end of the read and is filled in from the germline J gene. J is TRBJ2-3 and V is TRBV19; 7 nucleotides align to TRBD2. The junction had 16 bases not matched to a gene; V was cut back by 4 bases and J by 3 bases. CDR3 length: 18 residues. Germline V gives CDR1 LNHDA, CDR2 SQIVND (reference sequence). CDR3 bases read: TGTGCCAGTAGTAGGGAGGGTTTTACCGGGACTTATACAGATACG. Its translation is CASSREGFTGTYTDT. The entire CDR3 reads CASSREGFTGTYTDTQYF.

With regard to this clone: The read gets to within 3 residues of the CDR3 end, and the germline J gene fills in the rest. The chain links TRBV5-1 to TRBJ2-1; 12 bases agree with TRBD2. V lost 0 bases to trimming and J lost 8 bases; unmatched junction nucleotides: 3. Germline CDR1 SGHRS, CDR2 YFSETQ. The CDR3 has 15 residues. The CDR3 protein is CASSLGASGGDEQFF. CDR3 bases read: TGCGCCAGCAGCTTGGGGGCTAGCGGGGGGGATGAG.

As regards this clone: The CDR3 end is not reached by the read, which stops 3 residues before it; the germline J gene fills it in. Other DNA sequences in the same sample also yield this CDR3. The J gene is TRBJ2-5, the V gene TRBV5-1, with 7 bases identical to TRBD1. V was clipped by 3 bases and J by 5 bases; unmatched bases: 7. From germline, CDR1 is SGHRS and CDR2 YFSETQ. The CDR3 length is 14 residues. The covered CDR3 bases are TGCGCCAGCAGCTCCAAAACAGGGGTGGAGACC. Translating it yields CASSSKTGVET. The entire CDR3 is CASSSKTGVETQYF.

In regard to this clone: The read ends 3 residues shy of where the CDR3 ends; the end is completed using the germline J gene. The chain couples TRBV19 to TRBJ2-3; maybe TRBD1 (8 bases). Germline V gene sequence: CDR1 LNHDA, CDR2 SQIVND (reference sequence). This CDR3 is 16 amino acids long. CDR3 region: CASSPRTGREDQPQYF. The CDR3 bases that were read are TGTGCCAGTAGTCCCAGGACAGGGAGGGAGGATCAGCCG.

Points on this clone: Read coverage stops 3 residues before the CDR3 terminus; the germline J gene supplies the remainder. This rearrangement joins TRBV2 to TRBJ1-2; TRBD1 matches at 7 bases. There are 14 residues in the CDR3. In germline, CDR1 is SNHLY, CDR2 FYNNEI. V gave up 6 bases and J gave up 4 bases; unmatched junction bases: 8. The DNA read from the CDR3 is TGTGCCAGCAGCAAACAGGGGAAAGGCTATGGC. It specifies CASSKQGKGYG. The complete CDR3 protein is CASSKQGKGYGYTF.